The 22 T cell receptor beta chains presented below share a single source sample, sequenced in a study of early T cells in non-severe SARS-CoV-2 infection. TCRdb processed the 5' RACE reads anew with MiXCR; each CDR3 protein has one entry. The table records 61,000 or so distinct CDR3 sequences, 12% of them present only once. Specimen: whole blood, collected at baseline. These receptors were obtained from an adult who was a healthcare worker with PCR-confirmed SARS-CoV-2 infection or an uninfected control (not recorded which). The donor label of this sample is uncertain.

The table lists this clonotype with a few counts. This sequence joins TRBV27 and TRBJ1-1; D not certain. CDR1 is MNHEY, CDR2 SMNVEV, per germline (reference sequence). Between the trimmed V and J ends, which lost 4 bases and 1 base, there was a span of 7 bases. The length of the CDR3 is 13 residues. CDR3 nucleotide sequence: TGTGCCAGCAGTTCCTTTAGGAACACTGAAGCTTTCTTT. Translating it yields CASSSFRNTEAFF.

This clonotype was detected a few times. This chain's CDR3 is CASSWLAGGTDTQYF. The CDR3 nucleotides read TGTGCCAGCAGTTGGCTAGCGGGGGGCACAGATACGCAGTATTTT. This chain connects TRBV12-3 or TRBV12-4 to TRBJ2-3; 10 bases match TRBD2. The length of the CDR3 is 15 residues. V was clipped by 4 bases and J by 1 base; unmatched bases: 2.

This clonotype was recorded a few times. The chain carries TRBV5-1 and TRBJ2-1; 7 bases are a match to TRBD2. The CDR3 has 15 amino acids. Unmatched junction bases numbered 4, after V lost 2 bases and J lost 2 bases. Per the germline V gene, CDR1 is SGHRS and CDR2 is YFSETQ. The CDR3 sequence: CASSFGGGTYNEQFF. The CDR3 DNA follows: TGCGCCAGCAGCTTCGGCGGGGGAACCTACAATGAGCAGTTCTTC.

The gene calls are TRBV10-2 and TRBJ1-2; D gene ambiguous. The CDR3 length is 14 residues. Germline lookup yields CDR1 WSHSY and CDR2 SAAADI. The V end lost 6 bases, the J end lost 8 bases, and 19 bases lay between the germline ends. The CDR3 DNA reads as TGCGCCAGCAGACCCGACGCAGGACTCGGAGGCTACACCTTC. Translated, it gives CASRPDAGLGGYTF.

This clonotype was detected only a few times. The J gene is TRBJ2-2, the V gene TRBV10-1, with TRBD2 matching 9 bases. The V gene end was trimmed by 4 bases and the J gene end by 5 bases; junction bases not matched to a gene: 5. The CDR3 is made up of 15 amino acids. Per the germline V gene, CDR1 is WNHNN and CDR2 is SYGVQD (reference sequence). CDR3 in DNA: TGCGCCAGCAGTGGATCGGGACTAGCAACCGGGGAGCTGTTTTTT. This translates into CASSGSGLATGELFF.

J is TRBJ2-3 and V is TRBV12-3 or TRBV12-4; 8 bases line up with TRBD2. Trimming took 2 bases from V and 4 from J; bases not matched to a gene: 14. CDR3 length: 18 amino acids. CDR3 amino acids: CASSLSVGILRGADTQYF. CDR3 nucleotide sequence: TGTGCCAGCAGTTTAAGCGTGGGTATCTTGCGGGGGGCAGATACGCAGTATTTT.

This clonotype showed up just a few times. The chain joins TRBV6-2 or TRBV6-3 to TRBJ2-7; D is ambiguous. V dropped 2 bases and J dropped 4 bases, with 9 bases sitting between them. The CDR3 length is 13 residues. Looked up from germline, CDR1 is MNHEY and CDR2 is SVGEGT. CDR3 sequence: CASSYGPAYEQYV. As DNA, the CDR3 is TGTGCCAGCAGTTACGGGCCAGCTTACGAGCAGTACGTC.

The chain joins TRBV6-2 or TRBV6-3 to TRBJ1-1; TRBD1 agrees at 7 bases. The length of the CDR3 is 14 residues. Trimming cost V 7 bases and J 5 bases; bases outside gene matches: 10. CDR1 is MNHEY and CDR2 is SVGEGT in the germline V gene. The DNA for the CDR3 is TGTGCCAGCACGAACCTACAGGGGAGAACTGAAGCTTTCTTT. It is translated as CASTNLQGRTEAFF.

The chain couples TRBV28 to TRBJ2-7; 10 bases align to TRBD1. Per germline, CDR1 MDHEN and CDR2 SYDVKM. The CDR3 is made up of 14 amino acids. The junction had 4 bases not matched to a gene; V was cut back by 5 bases and J by 3 bases. CDR3 residues: CASSAGDRGYEQYV. In DNA, the CDR3 is TGTGCCAGCAGTGCGGGGGACAGGGGCTACGAGCAGTACGTC.

This clonotype was found a few times. The V and J genes are TRBV12-3 or TRBV12-4 and TRBJ1-2; D gene uncertain. The CDR3 spans 12 residues. V was clipped by 7 bases and J by 4 bases, with 10 bases between them. The DNA for the CDR3 is TGTGCCAGCAAAAGGACCTCCTATGGCTACACCTTC. This gives the protein CASKRTSYGYTF.

In its sample, this clonotype was seen many times. This chain joins TRBV7-8 and TRBJ2-5; D is unclear. The CDR3 runs to 13 residues. CDR1 SGHVS and CDR2 FQNEAQ come from the germline V gene. V lost 5 bases and J lost 5, with 12 bases in between. The CDR3 region has the DNA TGTGCCAGCAGCCCCATAGGGTTGGAGACCCAGTACTTC. It is translated as CASSPIGLETQYF.

This clonotype has a handful of counts. The chain joins TRBV7-9 to TRBJ2-2; TRBD1 aligns across 8 bases. V shed 4 bases, J shed 0 bases, and the junction held 4 bases outside the gene matches. This CDR3 is 16 amino acids long. The germline CDR1 and CDR2 sequences are SEHNR and FQNEAQ (reference sequence). The CDR3 DNA reads TGTGCCAGCAGCTCCACGGACAGGGCGAACACCGGGGAGCTGTTTTTT. Protein: CASSSTDRANTGELFF.

The chain employs TRBV20-1 and TRBJ2-5; no reliable D call. Germline V CDR1 and CDR2: DFQATT, SNEGSKA (reference sequence). The CDR3 runs to 14 residues. Between the trimmed V and J ends, which lost 0 bases and 9 bases, there was a span of 17 bases. The chain's CDR3 is CSARDNSFVGAQYF. As DNA, the CDR3 is TGCAGTGCTAGAGACAATAGTTTTGTTGGGGCCCAGTACTTC.

V gene TRBV12-3 or TRBV12-4 combines with J gene TRBJ2-1; 7 bases map to TRBD1. The CDR3 extends over 13 amino acids. Trimming removed 5 bases from V and 4 bases from J; junction bases left unmatched: 2. The CDR3 DNA follows: TGTGCCAGCAGTGGACAGGTTTACAATGAGCAGTTCTTC. Protein sequence: CASSGQVYNEQFF.

This clonotype was counted between two and nine times. CDR3 nucleotides: TGTGCCAGTAGTTCTGAACAGCCTAGGAATGGCTACACCTTC. As protein: CASSSEQPRNGYTF. This chain uses TRBV19 with TRBJ1-2; D is unresolved. V was trimmed by 5 bases and J by 6 bases, leaving 16 bases between them. Germline CDR1 reads LNHDA; CDR2 reads SQIVND (reference sequence). The CDR3 is 14 residues long.

This clonotype has more than one count but fewer than ten. This chain links TRBV20-1 with TRBJ2-7; D call uncertain. Germline V lookup: CDR1 DFQATT, CDR2 SNEGSKA (reference sequence). The CDR3 is made up of 13 amino acids. V was trimmed by 0 bases and J by 2 bases, leaving 8 bases between them. CDR3 amino acids: CSARDGRTYEQYV. In DNA form, the CDR3 reads TGCAGTGCTAGAGATGGGCGGACCTACGAGCAGTACGTC.

This clonotype was detected a few times. V usage is TRBV5-1 and J usage is TRBJ2-1, with 8 bases lining up with TRBD1. The length of the CDR3 is 15 residues. V was clipped by 4 bases and J by 3 bases; unmatched bases: 6. Germline lookup yields CDR1 SGHRS and CDR2 YFSETQ. The CDR3 loop reads CASSRDRLDYNEQFF. Here the CDR3 DNA reads TGCGCCAGCAGCCGGGACAGGCTAGACTACAATGAGCAGTTCTTC. The whole variable domain, remainder taken from reference TRBV5-1 and TRBJ2-1, is KAGVTQTPRYLIKTRGQQVTLSCSPISGHRSVSWYQQTPGQGLQFLFEYFSETQRNKGNFPGRFSGRQFSNSRSEMNVSTLELGDSALYLCASSRDRLDYNEQFFGPGTRLTVL.

V and J are TRBV10-3 and TRBJ1-3, with D possibly TRBD1 on 5 matching bases. V was shortened by 11 bases and J by 3 bases, with 20 bases between the two germline ends. Looked up from germline, CDR1 is ENHRY and CDR2 is SYGVKD. The CDR3 consists of 15 residues. The CDR3 reads CASALRDDLGNTIYF. The CDR3 DNA sequence: TGTGCCTCCGCGCTCCGGGACGACCTTGGAAACACCATATATTTT.

This clonotype was seen at least ten times. DNA for the CDR3: TGTGCCAGCAGCTTAGTCTTTACTTCGGGGACCCAGTACTTC. This translates into CASSLVFTSGTQYF. The chain combines TRBV7-6 with TRBJ2-5; D call uncertain. Germline V gene data show CDR1 as SGHVS and CDR2 as FNYEAQ. V was pared by 1 base and J by 7 bases, with 13 bases between. The CDR3 runs to 14 residues.

A few counts support this clonotype. The chain recombines TRBV7-3 with TRBJ2-5, with D tentatively TRBD1 (6 bases). Germline V CDR1 and CDR2: SGHTA, FQGTGA. The CDR3 has 13 residues. V shed 5 bases and J shed 4 bases, with 11 bases lying between them. CDR3 protein: CASSPGVRETQYF. CDR3 bases: TGTGCCAGCAGCCCAGGGGTGAGAGAGACCCAGTACTTC.

This clonotype has only a few counts. The chain recombines TRBV2 with TRBJ2-7; D unresolved. The CDR3 spans 13 residues. Germline V lookup: CDR1 SNHLY, CDR2 FYNNEI. The germline V and J ends were trimmed by 4 bases and 3 bases, with 10 bases remaining between them. As DNA, the CDR3 is TGTGCCAGCAGTGGCCAAAAGGGCTACGAGCAGTACGTC. This encodes CASSGQKGYEQYV.

There are a few counts of this clonotype. The genes are TRBV20-1 and TRBJ1-2; tentative D call: TRBD1 (5 bases). Germline loops: CDR1 DFQATT, CDR2 SNEGSKA (reference sequence). The V end was cut by 6 bases, the J end by 3 bases, with 17 bases between. The CDR3 spans 14 residues. Here the CDR3 reads CSALPGGSDYGYTF. The CDR3 nucleotides read TGCAGTGCCCTCCCGGGGGGGAGCGACTATGGCTACACCTTC.